A selection of T cell receptor beta chains follows, all from one sample in a study of T cell repertoires in cytomegalovirus infection. One entry per CDR3 protein, called by TCRdb with MiXCR from the reads. Counted here are 400,000 to 550,000 distinct CDR3 sequences, 11% occurring once; the ten biggest clones make up about 9.4%. Sequenced sample: PBMCs. These receptors all come from a human donor in good health (CMV status not recorded). Some clones in this sample may be carry-over from other donors' samples. Each CDR3 is given with its conserved first and last residue. The D gene is left open where the match is weak. Size values are once, few and many counts, or a class for expanded clones, and some rows have none.

>TRBV6-1|many|TRBJ1-3|.
TGTGCCACGCAACAGGACCGCCGATCTGGAAACACCATATATTTT
CATQQDRRSGNTIYF
>TRBV5-1|many|TRBJ2-5|TRBD2
TGCGCCAGCAGCTCCGGTTCTAGCGGGACCCAAGAGACCCAGTACTTC
CASSSGSSGTQETQYF
>TRBV5-4|many|TRBJ2-1|.
TGTGCCAGCAGCCCGACAAACAATGAGCAGTTCTTC
CASSPTNNEQFF
>TRBV27|many|TRBJ1-5|.
TGTGCCAGCAGCGGTTTGAGCAATCAGCCCCAGCATTTT
CASSGLSNQPQHF
>TRBV28|many|TRBJ2-7|.
TGTGCCAGCAGCTGGGATTCCTACGAGCAGTACTTC
CASSWDSYEQYF
>TRBV15|many|TRBJ1-2|.
TGTGCCACCAGCAGAGATAGGGCGGCCTATGGCTACACCTTC
CATSRDRAAYGYTF
>TRBV5-6|many|TRBJ2-2|.
TGTGCCAGCAGCTTACCCGGGCGTGGCACCGGGGAGCTGTTTTTT
CASSLPGRGTGELFF
>TRBV7-8|many|TRBJ2-7|TRBD2
TGTGCCAGCAGCATCGAGCGGGGCCGCTACGAGCAGTACTTC
CASSIERGRYEQYF
>TRBV4-1|.|TRBJ2-2|.
TGCGCCAGCAGCCAAGACGACATTCCGAACACCGGGGAGCTGTTTTTT
CASSQDDIPNTGELFF
>TRBV5-1|few|TRBJ2-6|.
TGCGCCAGCAGCTCTCGGTACTCTGGGGCCAACGTCCTGACTTTC
CASSSRYSGANVLTF
>TRBV28|.|TRBJ2-7|.
TGTGCCAGCACCTCAGGGGATAAACACTACGAGCAGTACTTC
CASTSGDKHYEQYF
>TRBV12-3/TRBV12-4|many|TRBJ2-4|TRBD1
TGTGCCAGCAGTCCACAGGGGGATTGGGGAAACATTCAGTACTTC
CASSPQGDWGNIQYF
>TRBV10-3|few|TRBJ2-3|TRBD2
TGTGCCATCAGTGAGTCCAGCGGGAGTAGGCTGGGAGATACGCAGTATTTT
CAISESSGSRLGDTQYF
>TRBV5-1|.|TRBJ2-5|TRBD1
TGCGCCAGCAGCGCCCGGGACAGGGGGGATGAGACCCAGTACTTC
CASSARDRGDETQYF
>TRBV10-3|.|TRBJ2-5|TRBD1
TGTGCCATCAGCCCCTCGACAGGGGGAGAGACCCAGTACTTC
CAISPSTGGETQYF
>TRBV7-9|.|TRBJ1-2|.
TGTGCCAGCAGCTTAAGCGGGGGAGAGGGCTACACCTTC
CASSLSGGEGYTF
>TRBV12-3/TRBV12-4|many|TRBJ2-1|TRBD1
TGTGCCAGCAGTCCCCGTCCGACAGGGCGGTTCTACAATGAGCAGTTCTTC
CASSPRPTGRFYNEQFF
>TRBV19|many|TRBJ2-1|.
TGTGCCAGTAGTATAACCGGGAACACCTACAATGAGCAGTTCTTC
CASSITGNTYNEQFF
>TRBV11-2|.|TRBJ2-5|TRBD1
TGTGCCAGCAGCCCGGGGACAGGGAAAGAAGAGACCCAGTACTTC
CASSPGTGKEETQYF
>TRBV14|few|TRBJ1-1|.
TGTGCCAGCAGCCAAACTCAAATGAACACTGAAGCTTTCTTT
CASSQTQMNTEAFF
>TRBV5-4|many|TRBJ2-7|TRBD1
TGTGCCAGCAGTTCTATACAGGGGACCTACGAGCAGTACTTC
CASSSIQGTYEQYF
>TRBV28|many|TRBJ1-2|.
TGTGCCAGCAGAATGGATGGCTACACCTTC
CASRMDGYTF
>TRBV11-2|many|TRBJ2-1|TRBD2
TGTGCCAGCAGCTTATCCCTGGGACTAGATTGGGGCAAGGAGCAGTTCTTC
CASSLSLGLDWGKEQFF
>TRBV20-1|.|TRBJ1-5|.
TGCAGTGCTAGAGATCGGGCGGAGAATAGCAATCAGCCCCAGCATTTT
CSARDRAENSNQPQHF
>TRBV11-2|many|TRBJ1-1|TRBD1
TGTGCCAGCAGCTCACAGGGGGTTAATGAAGCTTTCTTT
CASSSQGVNEAFF
>TRBV6-2/TRBV6-3|few|TRBJ2-7|TRBD1
TGTGCCAGCAGTTACTCGACCTTGGGACAGGGTATGTACGAGCAGTACTTC
CASSYSTLGQGMYEQYF
>TRBV6-1|many|TRBJ2-1|TRBD2
TGTGCCAGCAGTGGCCGGGGGGGGGCCTACAATGAGCAGTTCTTC
CASSGRGGAYNEQFF
>TRBV5-4|.|TRBJ2-7|.
TGTGCCAGCAGCTTGGGGCTAGCAGACTCCTGGGAGCAGTACTTC
CASSLGLADSWEQYF
>TRBV5-1|many|TRBJ2-3|.
TGCGCCAGCAGCTTAGAGGGGACACTTAAGGTGACAGATACGCAGTATTTT
CASSLEGTLKVTDTQYF
>TRBV7-3|many|TRBJ1-1|.
TGTGCCAGCAGCTATTCTCTGTCGACTGAAGCTTTCTTT
CASSYSLSTEAFF
>TRBV27|.|TRBJ1-2|.
TGTGCCAGCAGTTTAGGTTGGGGGCACGGCTATGGCTACACCTTC
CASSLGWGHGYGYTF
>TRBV7-9|.|TRBJ2-1|TRBD2
TGTGCCAGCAGCTCCCTTTATAGCGGGAGACCCTACAATGAGCAGTTCTTC
CASSSLYSGRPYNEQFF
>TRBV7-2|many|TRBJ2-7|TRBD1
TGTGCCAGCAGCCCAGGACAGTCCAGGGGGTACGAGCAGTACTTC
CASSPGQSRGYEQYF
>TRBV29-1|many|TRBJ1-1|TRBD1
TGCAGCGTTGGATACGAGACAGGGGCGGGCACTGAAGCTTTCTTT
CSVGYETGAGTEAFF
>TRBV6-5|.|TRBJ2-7|.
TGTGCCAGCAGGGCGCGCCGGGACACTAGCTACGAGCAGTACTTC
CASRARRDTSYEQYF
>TRBV6-8|few|TRBJ2-5|.
TGTGCCAGCAGTTACTCGGAGTTCCTTCAAGAGACCCAGTACTTC
CASSYSEFLQETQYF
>TRBV3-1|.|TRBJ1-1|.
TGTGCCAGCACCCTTCGTGGGAACACTGAAGCTTTCTTT
CASTLRGNTEAFF
>TRBV5-4|few|TRBJ2-1|TRBD2
TGTGCCAGCACCCCAGCGGGGGGTTCCTACAATGAGCAGTTCTTC
CASTPAGGSYNEQFF
>TRBV28|few|TRBJ1-1|.
TGTGCCAGCAGTCCCTTACAGGGACGGAACACTGAAGCTTTCTTT
CASSPLQGRNTEAFF
>TRBV27|many|TRBJ2-5|.
TGTGCCAGCAGTTCCCTGGGACTCACGATCCAAGAGACCCAGTACTTC
CASSSLGLTIQETQYF
>TRBV19|few|TRBJ2-1|TRBD2
TGTGCCAGTAGTCTTCGACTAGCGGGTTACATAGACAATGAGCAGTTCTTC
CASSLRLAGYIDNEQFF
>TRBV18|many|TRBJ2-1|.
TGTGCCAGCTCAACGCAGGGGAACAATGAGCAGTTCTTC
CASSTQGNNEQFF
>TRBV12-3/TRBV12-4|many|TRBJ1-5|.
TGTGCCAGCAGTTTATCGGACACCAATCAGCCCCAGCATTTT
CASSLSDTNQPQHF
>TRBV11-2|many|TRBJ2-5|.
TGTGCCAGCAGCTTTTGGACTACAGAAGAGACCCAGTACTTC
CASSFWTTEETQYF
>TRBV5-4|many|TRBJ2-5|.
TGTGCCAGCAGCTTGGATTTGGGGGCCCCGAGGGCCCAGTACTTC
CASSLDLGAPRAQYF
>TRBV20-1|many|TRBJ1-5|.
TGCAGTGCCACCCAGGGATCGGGCAATCAGCCCCAGCATTTT
CSATQGSGNQPQHF
>TRBV7-8|many|TRBJ2-1|.
TGTGCCAGCAGCGGCGGGGGGGACAGGGGCCACAATGAGCAGTTCTTC
CASSGGGDRGHNEQFF
>TRBV18|few|TRBJ1-1|.
TGTGCCAGCTCACCCCCGAGGGGGGGAGGTAAAACTGAAGCTTTCTTT
CASSPPRGGGKTEAFF
>TRBV24-1|once|TRBJ2-3|.
TGTGCCAGCTATAGGGACCCTTCAGATACGCAGTATTTT
CASYRDPSDTQYF